This T cell receptor beta chain originates from a study of follicular helper T cells after annual influenza vaccination (dated by TCRdb to 2015 to 2018). Regarding the complete study: After each seasonal influenza vaccination, blood samples were collected on days 0, 7 and 28. The 2013-2014 samples were cryopreserved, while the 2015 samples were processed right after collection. Multi-year samples were available from six subjects, with four subjects covering two vaccination seasons and two subjects covering three seasons. One week after vaccination, a second recruited cohort of 12 subjects (Table S1) displayed a similar ICOS+CD38+ cTfh response. To study recall of cTfh clones, some subjects were followed across successive annual vaccinations spanning the 2013-2014, 2014-2015 and 2015-2016 seasons.

Broader findings and caveats from the paper: Day 7 ICOS+CD38+ clones were most often found later in ICOS-CD38- cTfh, suggesting that subset may serve as a memory reservoir. A recurrent oligoclonal ICOS+CD38+ cTfh response containing tetramer and AIM influenza-specific clonotypes was recalled by successive annual vaccinations. In evaluating whether influenza clones were enriched, the possibility that the far larger non-cTfh compartments were undersampled could not be ruled out. ICOS+CD38+ cTfh clonality correlated with the frequency of that population, and its change correlated with the change in circulating plasmablast frequency. Because only roughly 10-20% of the analyzed cells gave productive TCRB sequences, there was no way to sample rare clonotypes.

In the case of this clone: This clone's antigen is unknown. Nothing much larger sits one base from this clone, and base qualities are not available.

The time point label of this sample denotes: 2015-2016 season, 7 days after influenza vaccination. TCRB sequencing was used to follow sorted CD4 subsets from the blood of adults before and after they were given the seasonal inactivated influenza vaccine (Fluvarix). To be eligible, subjects had to live in the community and must not have received influenza vaccine in the previous 6 months. Exclusions included influenza vaccine contraindications, substance abuse, HIV/AIDS, active malignancy, immunomodulatory medication and active illness such as respiratory infection. Between roughly 35 and 100 mL of blood was sampled per time point. PBMC were isolated using Ficoll-Paque PLUS or SepMate separation. As a non-Tfh subset for comparison, CXCR5- memory CD4 T cells were sorted. Before DNA was extracted, the cell subsets were sorted from PBMC using a BD FACS Aria. Receptor libraries were prepared by the immunoSEQ multiplex PCR assay. Adaptive Biotechnologies carried out TCRB amplification, library preparation, sequencing and preliminary bioinformatics at Survey level resolution. On the study's bioinformatics: Clonality was calculated in R as 1 minus normalized Shannon entropy, and the Gini index was computed with the R package ineq. Overlap score was the summed counts of shared sequences divided by total counts of all sequences in both compared samples. Fisher's exact test, with an assumed theoretical repertoire of 10^7 TCRB sequences, was used to assess the significance of shared clonotypes. TCRdb re-hosts the immuneACCESS table, in-frame sequences only. Its copies lack some clones; in the studies checked, an unresolved V gene accounts for under half of them, and the cause for the rest is not known. Clonal size and the V and J genes are those of that table, whereas D and trimming came from the DNA. The table for this sample lists 5,500 to 8,000 clones; under 90% of them were counted only once. The ten most abundant clones make up under 0.65% of the sample.

CDR1 LNHDA and CDR2 SQIVND are derived from the germline V gene (reference sequence). The CDR3 runs 15 residues from the cysteine to the phenylalanine. Kept here is only the CDR3 DNA, which spans 45 bases and is read in frame from base 1. V was cut back by 3 bases and J by 0 bases, leaving a gap of 9 bases between them. The input for sequencing was CXCR5- memory CD4+ T cells sorted from blood, taken 7 days after influenza vaccination. Explained via the paper, the cell subset or site label denotes: CXCR5- memory CD4 T cells. Here the chain combines TRBV19 and TRBJ1-5; D gene: possibly TRBD1, on 6 matching bases. The receptor was derived from an adult who received the influenza vaccine. The CDR3 reads CASSIGGDSNQPQHF. The nucleotide sequence is given as TGTGCCAGTAGTATCGGGGGCGATAGCAATCAGCCCCAGCATTTT.